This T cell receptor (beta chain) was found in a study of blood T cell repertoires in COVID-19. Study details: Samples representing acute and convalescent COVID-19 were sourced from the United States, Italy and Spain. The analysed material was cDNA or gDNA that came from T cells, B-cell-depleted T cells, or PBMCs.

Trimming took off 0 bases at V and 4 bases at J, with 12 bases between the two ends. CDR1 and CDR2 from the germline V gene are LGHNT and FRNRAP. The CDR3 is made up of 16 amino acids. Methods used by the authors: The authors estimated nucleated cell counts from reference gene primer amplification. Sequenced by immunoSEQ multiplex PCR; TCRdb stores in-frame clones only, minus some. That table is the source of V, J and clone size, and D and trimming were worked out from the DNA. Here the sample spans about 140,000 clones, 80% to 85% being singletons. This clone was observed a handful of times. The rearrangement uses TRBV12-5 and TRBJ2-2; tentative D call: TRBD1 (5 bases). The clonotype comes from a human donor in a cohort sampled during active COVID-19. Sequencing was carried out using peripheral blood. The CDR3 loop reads CASGLVRQGGTGELFF. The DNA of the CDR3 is TGTGCTAGTGGTTTGGTGCGGCAGGGTGGCACCGGGGAGCTGTTTTTT.